This T cell receptor (beta chain) was sequenced in a study of control samples from healthy donors and cancer patients. Generated by immunoSEQ multiplex PCR, the TCRdb table keeps only in-frame clones and is missing some. This table holds about 150,000 clones, roughly 93% found once. This CDR3 spans 14 amino acids. Germline CDR1 and CDR2: LGHNA and YNFKEQ. V lost 0 bases and J lost 11, with 16 bases in between. This clone showed up just once. Input material: blood. This chain uses TRBV4-2 with TRBJ1-1, with D perhaps matching TRBD1 (5 bases). The sequence was obtained from a man younger than 35 in good health. The DNA for the CDR3 is TGTGCCAGCAGCCAAGATCAAGGGACCCTCCGGGCTTTCTTT. This gives the protein CASSQDQGTLRAFF.